This passage covers 25 T cell receptor beta chains from one sample sequenced in a study of T cells in Graves' hyperthyroidism and ophthalmopathy. Authors of the study amplified TCR beta CDR3 regions from RNA transcripts. HTBI primers drove first-round RT-PCR of the TCR CDR3. TCRdb passed the multiplex PCR reads through MiXCR, listing each CDR3 protein once. The sample yields hundreds of thousands of distinct CDR3 sequences, about 45% seen once. Sequencing used peripheral blood or thyroid tissue (not recorded which). These receptor sequences come from an adult man with Graves' disease, either hyperthyroidism or ophthalmopathy (not recorded which).

The chain recombines TRBV7-2 with TRBJ1-2; the D is unclear. Per germline, CDR1 SGHTA and CDR2 FQGNSA. Trimming took 11 bases from V and 3 from J, leaving 19 bases between them. The CDR3 totals 14 residues. DNA for the CDR3: TGTGCCTGGAGTGTGAACAGTCTTCACTATGGCTACACCTTC. Encoded protein: CAWSVNSLHYGYTF.

The chain is built from TRBV10-3 and TRBJ1-6; 7 nucleotides agree with TRBD1. Germline CDR1 and CDR2: ENHRY and SYGVKD. The CDR3 runs 16 residues. Trimming cost V 6 bases and J 8 bases; bases outside gene matches: 13. As DNA, the CDR3 is TGTGCCATCAGCGGGACAGTTGGGATGAGAGATTCACCCCTCCACTTT. It translates to CAISGTVGMRDSPLHF.

The V and J genes are TRBV5-1 and TRBJ2-3, with TRBD1 identical over 9 bases. This CDR3 is built from 17 residues. Germline-derived CDR1 and CDR2 are SGHRS and YFSETQ. With 4 bases clipped from V and 5 bases from J, the junction kept 14 bases outside the gene matches. In DNA form, the CDR3 reads TGCGCCAGCAGCCGGGAACCCTACAGGGGGCAAGGAGATACGCAGTATTTT. As protein: CASSREPYRGQGDTQYF.

The V and J genes are TRBV7-9 and TRBJ2-3, with TRBD2 matching over 9 bases. Per germline, CDR1 SEHNR and CDR2 FQNEAQ (reference sequence). V shed 3 bases and J 5 bases; nucleotides not matched to a gene: 3. The CDR3 is 14 residues long. The CDR3 region has the DNA TGTGCCAGCAGCTTGTCGACTAGCGGAGATACGCAGTATTTT. This gives the protein CASSLSTSGDTQYF.

This chain links TRBV12-3 or TRBV12-4 with TRBJ2-6; D not resolved. The CDR3 is 16 amino acids. Trimming removed 2 bases from V and 0 bases from J, with 8 bases in between. The CDR3 loop reads CASSLWGISGANVLTF. Written as DNA, the CDR3 is TGTGCCAGCAGTTTATGGGGAATCTCTGGGGCCAACGTCCTGACTTTC.

This chain links TRBV27 with TRBJ1-5, with D possibly being TRBD1 (5 bases). This CDR3 has 15 residues. Germline V lookup: CDR1 MNHEY, CDR2 SMNVEV (reference sequence). V was shortened by 1 base and J by 7 bases, with 14 bases between the two germline ends. CDR3 protein: CASSLLAGLGQPQHF. The CDR3 nucleotides read TGTGCCAGCAGTTTATTGGCGGGACTAGGGCAGCCCCAGCATTTT.

In its sample, this clonotype was seen many times. The V call is TRBV29-1, the J call TRBJ2-7, with a weak D call TRBD2 (6 bases). Germline-derived CDR1 and CDR2 are SQVTM and ANQGSEA. The CDR3 totals 12 residues. V lost 5 bases and J 1 base, leaving 9 bases between the germline ends. CDR3 residues: CSVNGGSYEQYF. The CDR3 DNA is TGCAGCGTTAACGGGGGATCCTACGAGCAGTACTTC.

Ten or more counts support this clonotype. The chain combines TRBV29-1 with TRBJ1-1; D is unclear. The germline V and J ends were trimmed by 3 bases and 4 bases, with 6 bases remaining between them. The length of the CDR3 is 11 residues. Per germline, CDR1 SQVTM and CDR2 ANQGSEA. The CDR3 region is CSVDLGTEAFF. CDR3 nucleotide sequence: TGCAGCGTTGATCTAGGCACTGAAGCTTTCTTT.

This clonotype turned up a few times. This chain links TRBV5-6 with TRBJ2-5; perhaps D is TRBD1 or TRBD2 (5 bases each). Germline CDR1 reads SGHDT; CDR2 reads YYEEEE. The CDR3 is 14 amino acids. The V end was cut by 4 bases, the J end by 5 bases, with 15 bases between. The CDR3: CASSLGPPRETQYF. The CDR3 DNA is TGTGCCAGCAGCCTGGGACCTCCGCGGGAGACCCAGTACTTC.

This clonotype was detected only once. A read error may explain this, as a much larger clone is one base away. The chain combines TRBV7-2 with TRBJ2-7; D possibly corresponds to TRBD2 (6 bases). This CDR3 contains 14 residues. Germline V gene sequence: CDR1 SGHTA, CDR2 FQGNSA. Trimming left V 8 bases short and J 2 bases short, with 16 bases between. As DNA, the CDR3 is TGTGCCAGCTCCGAAGCGGGCTCTCCCTACGAGCAGTACTTC. Protein product: CASSEAGSPYEQYF. Variable domain in full (rest from reference TRBV7-2 and TRBJ2-7): GAGVSQSPSNKVTEKGKDVELRCDPISGHTALYWYRQSLGQGLEFLIYFQGNSAPDKSGLPSDRFSAERTGGSVSTLTIQRTQQEDSAVYLCASSEAGSPYEQYFGPGTRLTVT.

This clonotype showed up many times. The CDR3: CASSLDRAINEKLFF. The CDR3, as DNA: TGTGCCAGCAGCTTGGACAGGGCGATTAATGAAAAACTGTTTTTT. This chain uses TRBV7-9 with TRBJ1-4; 8 bases map to TRBD1. Per the germline V gene, CDR1 is SEHNR and CDR2 is FQNEAQ (reference sequence). J lost 4 bases, V lost 3 bases, and 4 bases had no gene match. This CDR3 has 15 amino acids.

The genes are TRBV6-5 and TRBJ2-7; 12 bases align to TRBD2. Germline V gene sequence: CDR1 MNHEY, CDR2 SVGAGI. The CDR3 runs 16 residues. Germline trimming cut 0 bases from V and 3 bases from J; bases unmatched to any gene: 3. The CDR3 region has the DNA TGTGCCAGCAGTTACTCTGGGACTAGCGGGTTCTACGAGCAGTACTTC. This translates into CASSYSGTSGFYEQYF.

This chain joins TRBV5-1 and TRBJ2-5; the match to TRBD2 covers 7 bases. Losses at the gene ends were 5 bases for V and 3 bases for J; bases not matched to a gene: 7. The CDR3 has 14 residues. Per germline, CDR1 SGHRS and CDR2 YFSETQ. In nucleotides, the CDR3 is TGCGCCAGCAGGGGAGGGGACGTAAAAGAGACCCAGTACTTC. Translating gives CASRGGDVKETQYF.

The chain joins TRBV20-1 to TRBJ1-2, with TRBD1 matching over 7 bases. Germline-derived CDR1 and CDR2 are DFQATT and SNEGSKA (reference sequence). This CDR3 has 17 amino acids. Trimming at V came to 0 bases and at J to 4 bases, leaving 14 bases not matched to a gene. This chain's CDR3 is CSARDHTGAWQIYGYTF. In DNA form, the CDR3 reads TGCAGTGCTAGAGACCATACAGGGGCCTGGCAGATCTATGGCTACACCTTC.

The rearrangement joins TRBV7-8 to TRBJ2-7; the match to TRBD2 covers 13 bases. Germline CDR1 is SGHVS and CDR2 is FQNEAQ. V lost 2 bases, J lost 1 base, and 11 bases stayed unmatched. The CDR3 spans 19 residues. CDR3 nucleotide sequence: TGTGCCAGCAGCTTATCAGCGCGGACTAGCGGGAGTATGTCCTACGAGCAGTACTTC. Its translation: CASSLSARTSGSMSYEQYF.

This clonotype has only a few counts. The rearrangement uses TRBV12-3 or TRBV12-4 and TRBJ1-5; D is undetermined. Trimming left V 6 bases short and J 0 bases short, with 9 bases between. The CDR3 has 14 amino acids. As DNA, the CDR3 is TGTGCCAGCAGGAGGGCCGGTAGCAATCAGCCCCAGCATTTT. Translated: CASRRAGSNQPQHF.

The table lists this clonotype with a few counts. This chain connects TRBV6-5 to TRBJ2-5; perhaps TRBD1 as D (5 bases). Germline V gene sequence: CDR1 MNHEY, CDR2 SVGAGI. This CDR3 spans 14 amino acids. Trimming took 4 bases from V and 5 from J, leaving 14 bases between them. The chain's CDR3 is CASSSFPGWETQYF. CDR3 DNA sequence: TGTGCCAGCAGTTCGTTCCCAGGGTGGGAGACCCAGTACTTC.

In regard to this clonotype: The junction departs from the called germline gene at one end, perhaps through a read error. This rearrangement joins TRBV2 to TRBJ2-2, with 8 bases that match TRBD2. The CDR3 covers 20 residues. The germline V gene encodes CDR1 SNHLY and CDR2 FYNNEI. Here the CDR3 DNA reads TGCGCCAGCAGCTTACGTGCCCGGAAGCGGGGGTTCGCGAACACCGGGGAGCTGTTTTTT. It encodes CASSLRARKRGFANTGELFF.

As regards this clonotype: One base away lies a much larger clone, so this may be a sequencing read error. The chain recombines TRBV10-3 with TRBJ1-6; D may be TRBD1 (5 bases). Looked up from germline, CDR1 is ENHRY and CDR2 is SYGVKD. The CDR3 runs to 15 residues. Trimming pared 6 bases from V and 5 bases from J, leaving 14 bases between. The CDR3 here is CAISRTRADNSPLHF. In nucleotides, the CDR3 is TGTGCCATCAGCCGGACAAGGGCCGATAATTCACCCCTCCACTTT.

This rearrangement joins TRBV20-1 to TRBJ1-1; 11 nucleotides agree with TRBD1. The germline V gene has CDR1 DFQATT and CDR2 SNEGSKA (reference sequence). The CDR3 is 14 residues long. V gave up 5 bases and J gave up 5 bases; unmatched junction bases: 7. CDR3 bases: TGCAGTGCTGGACAGGGGGCGTCGGGGACTGAAGCTTTCTTT. It is translated as CSAGQGASGTEAFF.

V usage is TRBV6-1 and J usage is TRBJ1-6; the D gene is possibly TRBD1 (5 bases). CDR3 length equals 15 residues. The V end lost 5 bases, the J end lost 10 bases, and 18 bases lay between the germline ends. CDR1 and CDR2 from the germline V gene are MNHNS and SASEGT. As DNA, the CDR3 is TGTGCCAGCAGTACCGTCGGGGACGGGGGATCACCCCTCCACTTT. Amino acids: CASSTVGDGGSPLHF.

Notes on this clonotype: A much larger clone lies a single base off, so this may be a read error. The final CDR3 position lacks the conserved phenylalanine or tryptophan, pointing to a likely read error. This chain links TRBV2 with TRBJ2-7; TRBD1 agrees at 7 bases. The germline V gene has CDR1 SNHLY and CDR2 FYNNEI. This CDR3 contains 12 residues. J lost 0 bases, V lost 8 bases, and 1 base had no gene match. Here the CDR3 reads CASEGASYEQYC. In DNA form, the CDR3 reads TGTGCCAGCGAGGGGGCCTCCTACGAGCAGTACTGC.

This clonotype was seen many times. The gene calls are TRBV7-9 and TRBJ2-5; 8 bases align to TRBD1. The V gene end was trimmed by 5 bases and the J gene end by 2 bases; junction bases not matched to a gene: 7. The CDR3 has 15 residues. Germline CDR1 SEHNR, CDR2 FQNEAQ (reference sequence). CDR3: CASSPRTGRQETQYF. The CDR3 DNA is TGTGCCAGCAGCCCTAGGACAGGGCGACAAGAGACCCAGTACTTC.

This clonotype was seen ten or more times. The chain combines TRBV10-3 with TRBJ1-1; 9 bases map to TRBD1. The CDR3 consists of 14 residues. J gave up 4 bases and V 6 bases, and 6 bases lay outside the gene matches. Germline CDR1 ENHRY, CDR2 SYGVKD. The CDR3: CAIRAGTGTTEAFF. The CDR3 nucleotides read TGTGCCATCAGGGCCGGGACAGGGACCACTGAAGCTTTCTTT.

The chain combines TRBV9 with TRBJ2-2; 7 bases line up with TRBD2. Germline V lookup: CDR1 SGDLS, CDR2 YYNGEE. CDR3 length: 17 residues. With V trimmed by 0 bases and J by 7 bases, 12 bases remained unmatched. CDR3 sequence (DNA): TGTGCCAGCAGCGTAGAAGCGGCGGGGGAGGTTCTCGGGGAGCTGTTTTTT. Its translation is CASSVEAAGEVLGELFF.